Each of the 25 T cell receptor beta chains below was sequenced from the same sample in a study of blood T cell repertoires in COVID-19 (TCRdb year 2020). The library was generated by the immunoSEQ multiplex PCR assay. TCRdb retrieved this table from immuneACCESS and kept in-frame rearrangements only. Not all clones are present; in checked studies, unresolved V genes account for under half, and no reason is known for the remainder. This sample gives 35,000 to 45,000 clones in total; around nine tenths of them show up just once. The biggest ten clones account for around 2.4% of the sample. Sequenced: peripheral blood. The receptors were gathered from a human donor in a cohort sampled during active COVID-19.

This chain connects TRBV7-2 to TRBJ1-4; the match to TRBD1 covers 8 bases. CDR1 and CDR2 from the germline V gene are SGHTA and FQGNSA. The length of the CDR3 is 15 residues. Trimming took 5 bases from V and 7 from J; bases not matched to a gene: 9. CDR3 coding DNA: TGTGCCAGCAGCGCCCGGACAGGGCAGGTTGAAAAACTGTTTTTT. Encoded protein: CASSARTGQVEKLFF.

The chain uses TRBV5-5 and TRBJ2-2; 7 nucleotides agree with TRBD2. The germline V gene has CDR1 SGHKS and CDR2 YYEKEE (reference sequence). The CDR3 spans 13 residues. The junction had 1 base not matched to a gene; V was cut back by 3 bases and J by 5 bases. The CDR3 protein is CASSSAGTGELFF. CDR3 nucleotide sequence: TGTGCCAGCAGCTCAGCGGGGACCGGGGAGCTGTTTTTT.

The CDR3 loop reads CASGKGQPNQPQHF. CDR3 nucleotides: TGTGCTAGTGGCAAAGGACAGCCCAATCAGCCCCAGCATTTT. The chain uses TRBV12-5 and TRBJ1-5, with D possibly matching TRBD1 (6 bases). The V end lost 6 bases, the J end lost 3 bases, and 12 bases lay between the germline ends. CDR3 length: 14 amino acids. Per the germline V gene, CDR1 is LGHNT and CDR2 is FRNRAP.

The genes are TRBV6-5 and TRBJ2-7; 10 bases fit TRBD1. V lost 9 bases, J lost 2 bases, and 10 bases stayed unmatched. Germline loops: CDR1 MNHEY, CDR2 SVGAGI. The CDR3 runs to 15 residues. CDR3: CARGAGTGAPYEQYF. Here the CDR3 DNA reads TGTGCCAGGGGGGCGGGGACAGGGGCTCCCTACGAGCAGTACTTC.

On this clone: The conserved phenylalanine or tryptophan is not found at the CDR3 terminus, so this likely reflects a read error. The limits of the CDR3 on the DNA are not certain, so only TCRdb's listed CDR3 is given. The chain joins TRBV6-4 to TRBJ1-4. 9 amino acids form the CDR3, both terminal residues included. Per germline, CDR1 MRHNA and CDR2 SNTAGT. The CDR3 loop is CASSPGGGN.

The CDR3 nucleotides read TGTGCTAGTGGTTCGGGCGGGGAGAGGACCCAGTACTTC. Protein product: CASGSGGERTQYF. The V gene is TRBV12-5, the J gene TRBJ2-5, with D possibly TRBD2 on 6 matching bases. Trimming cost V 4 bases and J 7 bases, with 13 bases left between them. This CDR3 has 13 residues. Per the germline V gene, CDR1 is LGHNT and CDR2 is FRNRAP.

CDR3 DNA sequence: TGTGCCAGCAGCCCATATGCCGGGCGGCGGGACAGAGACTTATATGGCTACACCTTC. Residues: CASSPYAGRRDRDLYGYTF. V usage is TRBV6-2 or TRBV6-3 and J usage is TRBJ1-2; 7 nucleotides match TRBD1. The CDR3 sequence is 19 residues long. After removal of 6 bases from V and 5 bases from J, the junction contained 24 bases not matched to a gene. Germline V CDR1 and CDR2: MNHEY, SVGEGT.

This chain uses TRBV5-1 with TRBJ1-2, with TRBD1 as a possible D gene (6 bases). This CDR3 comprises 13 residues. The V end lost 0 bases, the J end lost 7 bases, and 10 bases lay between the germline ends. Germline V lookup: CDR1 SGHRS, CDR2 YFSETQ. The CDR3 nucleotides read TGCGCCAGCAGCTTGGAACAGGGCGGTGGCTACACCTTC. This translates into CASSLEQGGGYTF.

The V call is TRBV2, the J call TRBJ1-3; a possible D gene is TRBD1 (5 bases). This CDR3 has 15 residues. Germline V gene sequence: CDR1 SNHLY, CDR2 FYNNEI. Trimming cost V 3 bases and J 2 bases, with 11 bases left between them. CDR3 coding DNA: TGTGCCAGCAGTGACAGGGTGGGCGCTGGAAACACCATATATTTT. It translates to CASSDRVGAGNTIYF.

CDR3 nucleotides: TGTGCCAGCAGCCAACCCGGGACTAGCGGGGGAATCTCCTACGAGCAGTACTTC. Translated, it gives CASSQPGTSGGISYEQYF. This chain connects TRBV4-2 to TRBJ2-7, with 14 bases lining up with TRBD2. The V segment lost 2 bases and the J segment 0 bases; nucleotides outside the gene matches: 6. Per the germline V gene, CDR1 is LGHNA and CDR2 is YNFKEQ. The CDR3 spans 18 residues.

This clone was seen only once. The chain is built from TRBV15 and TRBJ1-6; the D is unclear. The CDR3 consists of 18 residues. Deletions cut 3 bases from V and 0 bases from J, with 15 bases between. Germline V CDR1 and CDR2: LNHNV, YYDKDF (reference sequence). CDR3 loop: CATSSLGAAVSYNSPLHF. CDR3 bases: TGTGCCACCAGCAGTCTGGGTGCGGCGGTCTCCTATAATTCACCCCTCCACTTT.

CDR3 sequence: CASSVDPMGGGDGYTF. The CDR3 nucleotides are TGTGCCAGCAGCGTAGACCCCATGGGAGGGGGGGATGGCTACACCTTC. The rearrangement links TRBV9 to TRBJ1-2, with D possibly TRBD1 on 6 matching bases. The CDR3 length is 16 residues. Germline CDR1 is SGDLS and CDR2 is YYNGEE. The V end was cut by 0 bases, the J end by 6 bases, with 18 bases between.

The V call is TRBV10-1, the J call TRBJ2-7, with 7 bases identical to TRBD1. The CDR3 has 14 amino acids. Trimming took 7 bases from V and 3 from J; bases not matched to a gene: 9. Germline-derived CDR1 and CDR2 are WNHNN and SYGVQD (reference sequence). The CDR3 loop is CASTTRGQSYEQYF. CDR3 DNA sequence: TGCGCCAGCACTACGAGGGGGCAGAGCTACGAGCAGTACTTC.

The rearrangement links TRBV7-9 to TRBJ1-2; 7 bases align to TRBD1. Germline CDR1 is SEHNR and CDR2 is FQNEAQ (reference sequence). V lost 4 bases to trimming and J lost 8 bases; unmatched junction nucleotides: 19. This CDR3 spans 17 amino acids. CDR3 region: CASSSGGQRSAMYGYTF. The CDR3, as DNA: TGTGCCAGCAGCTCCGGGGGACAGCGATCGGCTATGTACGGCTACACCTTC.

This clone was recorded only once. This chain uses TRBV19 with TRBJ2-5, with D unclear. The V gene lost 3 bases and the J gene lost 2 bases, with 7 bases spanning the gap. Germline V gives CDR1 LNHDA, CDR2 SQIVND (reference sequence). The CDR3 extends over 13 amino acids. CDR3 DNA: TGTGCCAGTAGTATGCCGGAGCAAGAGACCCAGTACTTC. It yields the protein CASSMPEQETQYF.

The genes are TRBV27 and TRBJ2-6; 8 nucleotides match TRBD1. The germline gives CDR1 MNHEY, CDR2 SMNVEV (reference sequence). The CDR3 totals 15 residues. V lost 4 bases and J lost 2; bases outside the gene matches: 1. The CDR3 sequence is CASSSGQAGANVLTF. The CDR3 nucleotides are TGTGCCAGCAGTTCGGGACAGGCTGGGGCCAACGTCCTGACTTTC.

This chain uses TRBV7-2 with TRBJ2-1; D gene ambiguous. This CDR3 contains 13 residues. The germline CDR1 and CDR2 sequences are SGHTA and FQGNSA. V lost 5 bases and J 8 bases, leaving 13 bases between the germline ends. As DNA, the CDR3 is TGTGCCAGCAGCCGCTCGCGGAGTTATGAGCAGTTCTTC. Residues: CASSRSRSYEQFF.

In its sample, this clone was seen a few times. This chain joins TRBV5-4 and TRBJ2-6; possibly TRBD1 for D (5 bases). Germline-derived CDR1 and CDR2 are SGHNT and YYREEE (reference sequence). Trimming pared 6 bases from V and 4 bases from J, leaving 14 bases between. CDR3 length equals 15 residues. The CDR3 loop reads CASTFLGLGANVLTF. DNA for the CDR3: TGTGCCAGCACCTTCCTGGGGCTGGGGGCCAACGTCCTGACTTTC.

This clone occurred a few times. CDR3 nucleotide sequence: TGTGCCAGTGCAGACACGAACACCGGGGAGCTGTTTTTT. This sequence encodes CASADTNTGELFF. The chain uses TRBV19 and TRBJ2-2; the D is unclear. The CDR3 has 13 residues. CDR1 is LNHDA, CDR2 SQIVND, per germline (reference sequence). Trimming left V 8 bases short and J 0 bases short, with 7 bases between.

This chain links TRBV6-5 with TRBJ1-1, with 9 nucleotides matching TRBD1. Germline loops: CDR1 MNHEY, CDR2 SVGAGI. V lost 6 bases, J lost 3 bases, and 8 bases stayed unmatched. The CDR3 is made up of 15 amino acids. The CDR3 DNA reads as TGTGCCAGCAGACGTACGACAGGGGGGGACACTGAAGCTTTCTTT. It codes for CASRRTTGGDTEAFF.

This clone appeared a single time. The rearrangement links TRBV10-3 to TRBJ2-5, with D perhaps matching TRBD1 (6 bases). CDR1 and CDR2 from the germline V gene are ENHRY and SYGVKD. The CDR3 length is 13 residues. Trimming shortened V by 2 bases and J by 4 bases, and 8 bases separated the two germline ends. DNA for the CDR3: TGTGCCATCAGTGAGGGGGGCCCAGAGACCCAGTACTTC. This gives the protein CAISEGGPETQYF.

The chain carries TRBV5-1 and TRBJ2-2; 7 positions match TRBD2. This CDR3 comprises 16 residues. Unmatched junction bases numbered 6, after V lost 4 bases and J lost 0 bases. The germline V gene has CDR1 SGHRS and CDR2 YFSETQ. Here the CDR3 reads CASSPWAGANTGELFF. The CDR3 DNA follows: TGCGCCAGCAGCCCTTGGGCGGGGGCGAACACCGGGGAGCTGTTTTTT.

This sequence joins TRBV28 and TRBJ2-7; possible D gene TRBD1, 5 bases. The CDR3 loop spans 12 amino acids. V lost 3 bases, J lost 6 bases, and 9 bases lay in between. The germline gives CDR1 MDHEN, CDR2 SYDVKM. CDR3 amino acids: CASSFLTGEQYF. CDR3 nucleotide sequence: TGTGCCAGCAGTTTCTTAACAGGCGAGCAGTACTTC. Supplemented by reference TRBV28 and TRBJ2-7, the full variable domain reads DVKVTQSSRYLVKRTGEKVFLECVQDMDHENMFWYRQDPGLGLRLIYFSYDVKMKEKGDIPEGYSVSREKKERFSLILESASTNQTSMYLCASSFLTGEQYFGPGTRLTVT.

CDR3 region: CATSLGEVGEAFF. The CDR3 DNA is TGTGCCACCAGCCTAGGGGAGGTGGGTGAAGCTTTCTTT. The V gene is TRBV15, the J gene TRBJ1-1, with D maybe TRBD1 (5 bases). This CDR3 region has 13 residues. Germline-derived CDR1 and CDR2 are LNHNV and YYDKDF (reference sequence). Trimming took off 5 bases at V and 7 bases at J, with 14 bases between the two ends.

The chain couples TRBV9 to TRBJ2-5; tentative D call: TRBD2 (5 bases). Germline V gene sequence: CDR1 SGDLS, CDR2 YYNGEE. The V gene lost 0 bases and the J gene lost 4 bases, with 13 bases spanning the gap. The CDR3 covers 15 residues. CDR3 residues: CASSVGGSERETQYF. The CDR3 DNA reads as TGTGCCAGCAGCGTAGGGGGTAGCGAACGAGAGACCCAGTACTTC.